The 21 T cell receptor beta chains in this list originate from one sample, sequenced in a study of T cell repertoires in cytomegalovirus infection. TCRdb reprocessed the reads via MiXCR and lists one record per CDR3 protein. The data show about 150,000 distinct CDR3 sequences, with around a quarter seen just once and approximately 10% held by the top ten. Specimen: PBMCs. Every receptor here comes from a human donor in good health (CMV status not recorded). Some clones in this sample may be carry-over from other donors' samples.

The gene calls are TRBV28 and TRBJ2-1; TRBD1 matches at 12 bases. Germline CDR1 is MDHEN and CDR2 is SYDVKM. CDR3 size: 14 residues. V shed 5 bases and J 9 bases; nucleotides not matched to a gene: 5. The CDR3 DNA sequence: TGTGCCAGCAGTAGGGACAGGGGGCAGGCTGAGCAGTTCTTC. It encodes CASSRDRGQAEQFF.

This chain links TRBV19 with TRBJ2-1; TRBD2 agrees at 12 bases. The germline gives CDR1 LNHDA, CDR2 SQIVND (reference sequence). The V segment lost 2 bases and the J segment 9 bases; nucleotides outside the gene matches: 8. The CDR3 runs to 16 residues. CDR3 nucleotide sequence: TGTGCCAGTAGTATAAAGACTAGCGGGAGTGTAGTTGAGCAGTTCTTC. It is translated as CASSIKTSGSVVEQFF.

This clonotype was detected ten times or more. V and J are TRBV7-2 and TRBJ1-2; 8 nucleotides agree with TRBD1. V lost 3 bases and J lost 3; bases outside the gene matches: 3. The CDR3 length is 14 residues. From germline, CDR1 is SGHTA and CDR2 FQGNSA. This CDR3 is CASSLDREDYGYTF. DNA of the CDR3: TGTGCCAGCAGCTTGGACAGGGAGGACTATGGCTACACCTTC.

To note about this clonotype: One junction end disagrees with the germline gene, perhaps due to a read error. V and J are TRBV12-3 or TRBV12-4 and TRBJ1-1; D possibly corresponds to TRBD1 (6 bases). The CDR3 has 14 residues. As DNA, the CDR3 is TGTACCAGCCGATCCCCAGGGGACGGAACTGAAGCTTTCTTT. Protein sequence: CTSRSPGDGTEAFF.

The V and J genes are TRBV20-1 and TRBJ2-3, with 7 nucleotides matching TRBD1. Trimming cost V 6 bases and J 0 bases; bases outside gene matches: 3. The CDR3 has 13 amino acids. The germline V gene encodes CDR1 DFQATT and CDR2 SNEGSKA (reference sequence). The CDR3 coding sequence is TGCAGTGCCTTGGGACAGAGCACAGATACGCAGTATTTT. It is translated as CSALGQSTDTQYF.

This clonotype was found many times. A read error may produce the germline difference seen at one junction end. The chain is built from TRBV7-7 and TRBJ2-5; the match to TRBD1 covers 9 bases. This CDR3 contains 18 residues. CDR1 and CDR2 (germline): SSHAT, FNYEAQ (reference sequence). The CDR3 sequence is CASSGTGNSGGDTETQYF. Written as DNA, the CDR3 is TGTGCTAGCAGCGGGACAGGGAATTCAGGGGGAGATACGGAGACCCAGTACTTC.

The genes are TRBV11-2 and TRBJ2-2; 9 bases agree with TRBD2. J lost 2 bases, V lost 8 bases, and 6 bases had no gene match. The germline V gene has CDR1 SGHAT and CDR2 FQNNGV. The CDR3 is made up of 15 amino acids. The CDR3 DNA sequence: TGTGCCAGCGCTCCGACTAGCGGAAACACCGGGGAGCTGTTTTTT. Translating gives CASAPTSGNTGELFF.

This clonotype has a handful of counts. The V gene is TRBV4-2, the J gene TRBJ2-2, with D unclear. Per germline, CDR1 LGHNA and CDR2 YNFKEQ. V gave up 0 bases and J gave up 3 bases, with 8 bases separating them. The CDR3 loop spans 15 amino acids. CDR3 region: CASSQDEVDTGELFF. The CDR3 region has the DNA TGTGCCAGCAGCCAAGATGAGGTAGACACCGGGGAGCTGTTTTTT.

The V gene is TRBV2, the J gene TRBJ1-2; no firm D call. Looked up from germline, CDR1 is SNHLY and CDR2 is FYNNEI. This CDR3 contains 13 residues. The ends were cut back, 7 bases at V and 4 bases at J, with 13 bases in the middle. Written as DNA, the CDR3 is TGTGCCAGCACTACGTCCCCGGTCTATGGCTACACCTTC. Protein product: CASTTSPVYGYTF.

This clonotype was observed a few times. This chain joins TRBV7-2 and TRBJ2-1, with TRBD2 as a possible D gene (6 bases). Trimming shortened V by 5 bases and J by 8 bases, and 19 bases separated the two germline ends. The V gene's germline CDR1 is SGHTA and CDR2 FQGNSA. The CDR3 contains 15 residues. The CDR3 protein is CASSRGIASWDEQFF. The CDR3 DNA sequence: TGTGCCAGCAGCCGCGGGATTGCCTCGTGGGATGAGCAGTTCTTC.

This clonotype was counted between two and nine times. The V gene is TRBV5-4, the J gene TRBJ2-5, with D maybe TRBD2 (5 bases). V was cut by 7 bases and J by 1 base, with 14 bases left in between. The germline V gene has CDR1 SGHNT and CDR2 YYREEE (reference sequence). This CDR3 region has 14 residues. The CDR3 coding sequence is TGTGCCAGCGCTCCACCCGGGGTCCAAGAGACCCAGTACTTC. Translating it yields CASAPPGVQETQYF.

This clonotype was seen ten or more times. The chain combines TRBV7-2 with TRBJ2-2; the D gene is possibly TRBD1 (5 bases). The CDR3 is made up of 13 amino acids. Trimming removed 5 bases at V and 7 bases at J, with 11 bases between. The germline CDR1 and CDR2 sequences are SGHTA and FQGNSA. In nucleotides, the CDR3 is TGTGCCAGCAGCGCCCCCCAGGGCGGGGAGCTGTTTTTT. Its translation: CASSAPQGGELFF.

This clonotype showed up just a few times. This chain joins TRBV19 and TRBJ1-1; possibly TRBD1 for D (5 bases). CDR3 size: 12 residues. The ends were cut back, 7 bases at V and 7 bases at J, with 13 bases in the middle. Germline CDR1 is LNHDA and CDR2 is SQIVND (reference sequence). CDR3 nucleotides: TGTGCCAGTATTGGGGGACGGATTGAAGCTTTCTTT. Amino acid sequence: CASIGGRIEAFF.

V usage is TRBV5-1 and J usage is TRBJ1-5; perhaps TRBD1 as D (5 bases). Germline CDR1 and CDR2: SGHRS and YFSETQ. V was pared by 1 base and J by 5 bases, with 13 bases between. This CDR3 has 15 residues. The DNA of the CDR3 is TGCGCCAGCAGCTTGTGGGGGGACGTCGATCAGCCCCAGCATTTT. The encoded protein is CASSLWGDVDQPQHF.

V and J are TRBV20-1 and TRBJ2-7; 8 nucleotides match TRBD2. The CDR3 extends over 12 amino acids. Germline-derived CDR1 and CDR2 are DFQATT and SNEGSKA (reference sequence). The trim removed 5 bases at V and 2 bases at J, leaving 2 bases unmatched. For the CDR3, the DNA is TGCAGTGCTCGGGGGGGGGCCTACGAGCAGTACTTC. It codes for CSARGGAYEQYF.

This clonotype was observed many times. The V gene is TRBV7-3, the J gene TRBJ1-3; 7 bases line up with TRBD1. After removal of 5 bases from V and 0 bases from J, the junction contained 7 bases not matched to a gene. This CDR3 is 16 amino acids long. Germline CDR1 is SGHTA and CDR2 is FQGTGA. The CDR3, as DNA: TGTGCCAGCAGCCCGAGCGGGACAGTCTCTGGAAACACCATATATTTT. Amino acids: CASSPSGTVSGNTIYF. The full variable domain, in which reference TRBV7-3 and TRBJ1-3 provide the parts outside the CDR3, is GAGVSQTPSNKVTEKGKYVELRCDPISGHTALYWYRQSLGQGPEFLIYFQGTGAADDSGLPNDRFFAVRPEGSVSTLKIQRTERGDSAVYLCASSPSGTVSGNTIYFGEGSWLTVV.

This clonotype was detected a few times. The V gene is TRBV28, the J gene TRBJ2-5; 8 bases match TRBD1. In germline, CDR1 is MDHEN, CDR2 SYDVKM. The CDR3 consists of 18 residues. Losses at the gene ends were 2 bases for V and 3 bases for J; bases not matched to a gene: 14. In DNA form, the CDR3 reads TGTGCCAGCAGTTTACCCGCGTCGGCAGGGGGCATTGAAGAGACCCAGTACTTC. Translating it yields CASSLPASAGGIEETQYF. Filled out from reference TRBV28 and TRBJ2-5, the complete variable domain reads DVKVTQSSRYLVKRTGEKVFLECVQDMDHENMFWYRQDPGLGLRLIYFSYDVKMKEKGDIPEGYSVSREKKERFSLILESASTNQTSMYLCASSLPASAGGIEETQYFGPGTRLLVL.

This clonotype was seen more than once but under ten times. The rearrangement uses TRBV29-1 and TRBJ2-5; D is possibly TRBD2 (5 bases). The CDR3 spans 10 residues. Between the trimmed V and J ends, which lost 4 bases and 5 bases, there was a span of 5 bases. The germline V gene has CDR1 SQVTM and CDR2 ANQGSEA. DNA of the CDR3: TGCAGCGTTGGCGGGGAGACCCAGTACTTC. Translating it yields CSVGGETQYF.

In its sample, this clonotype was seen a few times. This rearrangement joins TRBV20-1 to TRBJ2-5; 12 nucleotides match TRBD2. CDR1 and CDR2 (germline): DFQATT, SNEGSKA (reference sequence). The CDR3 has 15 residues. V lost 3 bases to trimming and J lost 5 bases; unmatched junction nucleotides: 7. The CDR3: CSASKTSGRKETQYF. In nucleotides, the CDR3 is TGCAGTGCTAGTAAGACTAGCGGGAGAAAGGAGACCCAGTACTTC.

As for this clonotype: A junction boundary mismatches the germline segment, possibly from a read error. The V call is TRBV7-6, the J call TRBJ2-5, with D hard to call. From germline, CDR1 is SGHVS and CDR2 FNYEAQ. This CDR3 has 14 amino acids. The chain's CDR3 is CASSPQDRSGTQYF. The DNA of the CDR3 is TGTGCTAGCAGCCCGCAGGACCGATCAGGGACCCAGTACTTC. The full variable domain, with the rest looked up from reference TRBV7-6 and TRBJ2-5, is GAGVSQSPRYKVTKRGQDVALRCDPISGHVSLYWYRQALGQGPEFLTYFNYEAQQDKSGLPNDRFSAERPEGSISTLTIQRTEQRDSAMYRCASSPQDRSGTQYFGPGTRLLVL.

The chain links TRBV4-3 to TRBJ2-1; weak D call: TRBD2 (6 bases). The CDR3 covers 16 residues. CDR1 and CDR2 (germline): LGHNA, YSLEER. V was shortened by 0 bases and J by 2 bases, with 11 bases between the two germline ends. The CDR3 here is CASSQEWGVAYNEQFF. DNA of the CDR3: TGCGCCAGCAGCCAAGAATGGGGGGTGGCCTACAATGAGCAGTTCTTC.